The 32 T cell receptor beta chains presented below share a single source sample, sequenced in a study of sequential checkpoint blockade in melanoma. Here immunoSEQ multiplex PCR was the method, and the copy in TCRdb shows in-frame clones only, minus some. Of around 41,000 clones detected, approximately 90% appear once; the ten largest clones hold about 12%. Described treatment: randomized to nivolumab then ipilimumab (arm A) or the reverse (arm B). The sample was CD8+ T cells sorted from blood (inferred from file names), taken from a patient given nivolumab and ipilimumab in sequence. All receptors come from a human donor with melanoma.

This chain joins TRBV27 and TRBJ2-3, with 7 positions matching TRBD2. From germline, CDR1 is MNHEY and CDR2 SMNVEV (reference sequence). The CDR3 consists of 14 residues. The junction had 10 bases not matched to a gene; V was cut back by 9 bases and J by 4 bases. The CDR3 reads CASGGGPRADTQYF. CDR3 sequence (DNA): TGTGCCAGTGGGGGGGGTCCTAGGGCAGATACGCAGTATTTT.

The chain joins TRBV25-1 to TRBJ1-2, with D unresolved. Per germline, CDR1 MGHDK and CDR2 SYGVNS. V lost 3 bases to trimming and J lost 6 bases, with 14 bases between them. The CDR3 has 14 amino acids. The CDR3 here is CASSDSRFINGYTF. As DNA, the CDR3 is TGTGCCAGCAGTGATTCCAGGTTTATAAATGGCTACACCTTC.

This clone was detected only a few times. The chain couples TRBV14 to TRBJ2-2, with 11 positions matching TRBD1. The V and J ends lost 4 bases and 4 bases, in that order; junction bases with no gene match: 5. Germline CDR1 reads SGHDN; CDR2 reads FVKESK. The CDR3 is 16 amino acids. CDR3 sequence: CASSLRDRGFTGELFF. The CDR3 DNA follows: TGTGCCAGCAGCCTCCGGGACAGGGGGTTCACCGGGGAGCTGTTTTTT.

As concerns this clone: Sequence at one end of the junction differs from germline and may be a read error. The chain employs TRBV9 and TRBJ2-7; D not certain. Germline CDR1 is SGDLS and CDR2 is YYNGEE. The CDR3 spans 12 residues. CDR3 sequence reads: CASSGASNEQYF. The CDR3 DNA is TGTGCCAGCAGCGGGGCCTCCAACGAGCAGTACTTC.

The chain couples TRBV9 to TRBJ1-1; D perhaps matches TRBD1 (5 bases). The V end was cut by 4 bases, the J end by 2 bases, with 15 bases between. The CDR3 covers 15 residues. Germline V gene data show CDR1 as SGDLS and CDR2 as YYNGEE. The CDR3 DNA is TGTGCCAGCAGCCTCGGCCGGGGGAGAAACACTGAAGCTTTCTTT. It encodes CASSLGRGRNTEAFF.

The chain recombines TRBV29-1 with TRBJ1-1; perhaps TRBD1 as D (5 bases). The CDR3 consists of 16 residues. Germline assignment: CDR1 SQVTM and CDR2 ANQGSEA. Trimming pared 1 base from V and 0 bases from J, leaving 15 bases between. This CDR3 is CSVEGSARGLNTEAFF. In nucleotides, the CDR3 is TGCAGCGTTGAAGGATCCGCTAGGGGCTTGAACACTGAAGCTTTCTTT.

This clone is labeled large. V gene TRBV5-6 combines with J gene TRBJ2-7, with 11 bases fitting TRBD1. The germline V gene has CDR1 SGHDT and CDR2 YYEEEE. The CDR3 extends over 15 amino acids. J was trimmed by 4 bases and V by 0 bases; bases with no gene match: 3. CDR3 sequence reads: CASSLGGTGGYEQYV. CDR3 bases: TGTGCCAGCAGCTTGGGTGGGACAGGGGGATACGAGCAGTACGTC.

V usage is TRBV2 and J usage is TRBJ2-7; TRBD1 agrees at 10 bases. The CDR3 loop spans 14 amino acids. V was pared by 5 bases and J by 3 bases, with 4 bases of the junction left unmatched. Germline values: CDR1 SNHLY, CDR2 FYNNEI. CDR3 amino acids: CASSHRDRGYEQYF. CDR3 nucleotide sequence: TGTGCCAGCAGTCACCGGGACAGGGGCTACGAGCAGTACTTC.

The chain recombines TRBV28 with TRBJ2-6; 10 bases agree with TRBD1. CDR3 length: 17 residues. Germline-derived CDR1 and CDR2 are MDHEN and SYDVKM. The V segment lost 5 bases and the J segment 3 bases; nucleotides outside the gene matches: 7. CDR3 sequence reads: CASSGDRGRFGANVLTF. The DNA of the CDR3 is TGTGCCAGCAGTGGGGACAGGGGTAGATTTGGGGCCAACGTCCTGACTTTC.

The rearrangement joins TRBV6-5 to TRBJ2-2; 7 bases map to TRBD2. Germline loops: CDR1 MNHEY, CDR2 SVGAGI. Trimming removed 1 base from V and 6 bases from J; junction bases left unmatched: 5. CDR3 length: 15 residues. CDR3 amino acids: CASSYLFAGAGELFF. The DNA for the CDR3 is TGTGCCAGCAGTTACTTGTTTGCGGGGGCCGGGGAGCTGTTTTTT.

The chain has TRBV7-9 and TRBJ2-3; 7 bases match TRBD1. The germline V gene has CDR1 SEHNR and CDR2 FQNEAQ (reference sequence). The CDR3 consists of 17 residues. The J segment lost 6 bases and the V segment lost 5 bases, leaving 17 bases of the junction unmatched. The DNA of the CDR3 is TGTGCCAGCAGCCGCCCCGACCGGGACAGAGGGTTTGATACGCAGTATTTT. Its translation is CASSRPDRDRGFDTQYF.

The J gene is TRBJ2-2, the V gene TRBV11-3, with D maybe TRBD1 (6 bases). The CDR3 is 13 residues long. V gave up 10 bases and J gave up 7 bases, with 16 bases separating them. Germline-derived CDR1 and CDR2 are SGHNT and YENEEA. The DNA for the CDR3 is TGTGCCACCCAGGGGCAGGCAAGCGGGGAGCTGTTTTTT. This codes for CATQGQASGELFF.

DNA of the CDR3: TGTGCCAGCAAATCGAGTCCCCCGAACACTGAAGCTTTCTTT. Protein sequence: CASKSSPPNTEAFF. The chain has TRBV2 and TRBJ1-1; no definite D call. From germline, CDR1 is SNHLY and CDR2 FYNNEI. The CDR3 covers 14 residues. The V end was cut by 7 bases, the J end by 1 base, with 13 bases between.

The rearrangement uses TRBV5-4 and TRBJ1-2; D not resolved. Per germline, CDR1 SGHNT and CDR2 YYREEE (reference sequence). There are 15 residues in the CDR3. V lost 4 bases to trimming and J lost 3 bases, with 16 bases between them. The CDR3 DNA reads TGTGCCAGCAGCCATCGTGGGCAGATTTACTATGGCTACACCTTC. Encoded protein: CASSHRGQIYYGYTF.

The V call is TRBV9, the J call TRBJ2-2, with D maybe TRBD1 (6 bases). The CDR3 sequence is 16 residues long. Germline CDR1 SGDLS, CDR2 YYNGEE. V was pared by 4 bases and J by 4 bases, with 17 bases between. In DNA, the CDR3 is TGTGCCAGCAGCCCAGTCCCGGACAGCCTCACCGGGGAGCTGTTTTTT. It translates to CASSPVPDSLTGELFF.

The chain uses TRBV5-8 and TRBJ2-1; maybe TRBD2 (6 bases). This CDR3 contains 14 residues. Per germline, CDR1 SGHTS and CDR2 YDEGEE. Trimming pared 3 bases from V and 7 bases from J, leaving 14 bases between. The CDR3 region has the DNA TGTGCCAGCAGCTCCTACCTAGCGCGAAATGAGCAGTTCTTC. Protein sequence: CASSSYLARNEQFF.

The chain uses TRBV14 and TRBJ2-2; 7 bases agree with TRBD2. Germline V lookup: CDR1 SGHDN, CDR2 FVKESK. V was pared by 4 bases and J by 5 bases, with 4 bases of the junction left unmatched. The CDR3 is made up of 14 amino acids. In DNA, the CDR3 is TGTGCCAGCAGCCGTCGGGGGGAAACCGGGGAGCTGTTTTTT. Amino acids: CASSRRGETGELFF.

This rearrangement joins TRBV4-1 to TRBJ2-5; 9 positions agree with TRBD2. Gene TRBJ2-7 matches the end of the DNA better, so the J call may be wrong. The germline V gene has CDR1 MGHRA and CDR2 YSYEKL. This CDR3 spans 15 amino acids. The CDR3 DNA follows: TGCGCCAGCAGCCAAGTGGCTAGCGGGACCTACGAGCAGTACTTC. The encoded protein is CASSQVASGTYEQYF.

The chain joins TRBV7-9 to TRBJ1-2; 8 nucleotides line up with TRBD1. The V gene end was trimmed by 5 bases and the J gene end by 2 bases; junction bases not matched to a gene: 4. CDR3 length: 14 residues. Germline V gene sequence: CDR1 SEHNR, CDR2 FQNEAQ (reference sequence). CDR3 DNA: TGTGCCAGCAGCAATCAGGGGGCGAACTATGGCTACACCTTC. It yields the protein CASSNQGANYGYTF.

The V gene is TRBV15, the J gene TRBJ1-1; D might be TRBD1 (5 bases). The V end was cut by 3 bases, the J end by 0 bases, with 8 bases between. Germline V gene lookup returns CDR1 LNHNV and CDR2 YYDKDF (reference sequence). CDR3 length equals 14 residues. The CDR3 here is CATSSVRVNTEAFF. The CDR3 coding sequence is TGTGCCACCAGCAGTGTCAGGGTGAACACTGAAGCTTTCTTT. Looking up the rest from reference TRBV15 and TRBJ1-1 gives the full variable domain: DAMVIQNPRYQVTQFGKPVTLSCSQTLNHNVMYWYQQKSSQAPKLLFHYYDKDFNNEADTPDNFQSRRPNTSFCFLDIRSPGLGDTAMYLCATSSVRVNTEAFFGQGTRLTVV.

V gene TRBV15 combines with J gene TRBJ2-5; TRBD2 matches at 14 bases. Germline CDR1 LNHNV, CDR2 YYDKDF (reference sequence). Unmatched junction bases numbered 9, after V lost 0 bases and J lost 3 bases. This CDR3 has 19 residues. Here the CDR3 reads CATSRDHGLAGGWEETQYF. CDR3 DNA: TGTGCCACCAGCAGAGATCACGGACTAGCGGGAGGATGGGAAGAGACCCAGTACTTC.

As regards this clone: This specimen includes other DNA sequences encoding the same CDR3. The chain employs TRBV27 and TRBJ2-7, with TRBD1 matching over 10 bases. CDR1 and CDR2 from the germline V gene are MNHEY and SMNVEV (reference sequence). V lost 4 bases, J lost 4 bases, and 4 bases stayed unmatched. CDR3 length: 14 residues. In DNA form, the CDR3 reads TGTGCCAGCAGTTATGGGACAGGGGAGTACGAGCAGTACTTC. This gives the protein CASSYGTGEYEQYF.

This chain connects TRBV6-1 to TRBJ2-3; TRBD1 matches 9 bases. J lost 3 bases, V lost 4 bases, and 5 bases had no gene match. The V gene's germline CDR1 is MNHNS and CDR2 SASEGT. The CDR3 is 15 residues long. CDR3 sequence (DNA): TGTGCCAGCAGTGGCCGGGACAGGGTGACAGATACGCAGTATTTT. Translating it yields CASSGRDRVTDTQYF.

In DNA form, the CDR3 reads TGTGCCAGCAGTTTGGTTTCAGGGTTATTCAATCAGCCCCAGCATTTT. Translated: CASSLVSGLFNQPQHF. The gene calls are TRBV27 and TRBJ1-5; tentatively, D is TRBD1 (5 bases). CDR1 and CDR2 (germline): MNHEY, SMNVEV (reference sequence). The germline V and J ends were trimmed by 3 bases and 3 bases, with 15 bases remaining between them. The CDR3 consists of 16 residues.

Only a few counts were recorded for this clone. This sequence joins TRBV7-9 and TRBJ2-7; D might be TRBD1 (5 bases). Germline V lookup: CDR1 SEHNR, CDR2 FQNEAQ (reference sequence). The length of the CDR3 is 14 residues. Trimming pared 5 bases from V and 3 bases from J, leaving 14 bases between. For the CDR3, the DNA is TGTGCCAGCAGCAAATCTTGGGGCGACTACGAGCAGTACTTC. The encoded protein is CASSKSWGDYEQYF.

The CDR3 coding sequence is TGTGCCAGCAGTTTAGTGGGACTAGCGGGGCACTACGAGCAGTACTTC. This gives the protein CASSLVGLAGHYEQYF. V usage is TRBV27 and J usage is TRBJ2-7; 13 bases agree with TRBD2. Per the germline V gene, CDR1 is MNHEY and CDR2 is SMNVEV (reference sequence). Trimming removed 2 bases from V and 3 bases from J; junction bases left unmatched: 4. This CDR3 has 16 amino acids.

The rearrangement links TRBV13 to TRBJ2-1; perhaps TRBD2 as D (6 bases). The germline gives CDR1 PRHDT, CDR2 FYEKMQ (reference sequence). CDR3 length equals 13 residues. Trimming took off 6 bases at V and 7 bases at J, with 13 bases between the two ends. CDR3 nucleotide sequence: TGTGCCAGCAGTTATACTCGGGGGAATGAGCAGTTCTTC. It translates to CASSYTRGNEQFF.

The chain employs TRBV4-3 and TRBJ2-2, with a possible D match to TRBD1 (5 bases). Trimming cost V 3 bases and J 7 bases, with 15 bases left between them. Germline values: CDR1 LGHNA, CDR2 YSLEER. The CDR3 has 15 amino acids. The CDR3 loop reads CASSHAAQGGGELFF. The CDR3 bases are TGCGCCAGCAGCCACGCAGCTCAGGGTGGCGGGGAGCTGTTTTTT.

Only one count was recorded for this clone. V and J are TRBV25-1 and TRBJ1-1; TRBD1 agrees at 8 bases. The V gene end was trimmed by 6 bases and the J gene end by 10 bases; junction bases not matched to a gene: 7. CDR1 MGHDK and CDR2 SYGVNS come from the germline V gene. The CDR3 sequence is 12 residues long. The CDR3: CASRRQGAPAFF. The DNA of the CDR3 is TGTGCCAGCAGACGTCAGGGGGCCCCAGCTTTCTTT.

The gene calls are TRBV19 and TRBJ1-5; D is undetermined. Germline values: CDR1 LNHDA, CDR2 SQIVND (reference sequence). The CDR3 sequence is 14 residues long. V dropped 5 bases and J dropped 0 bases, with 8 bases sitting between them. CDR3 in amino acids: CASSVSYSNQPQHF. In nucleotides, the CDR3 is TGTGCCAGTAGTGTAAGCTATAGCAATCAGCCCCAGCATTTT.

The sample holds a few counts of this clone. The chain carries TRBV5-1 and TRBJ2-2; 8 nucleotides line up with TRBD1. The germline V gene has CDR1 SGHRS and CDR2 YFSETQ. This CDR3 has 15 amino acids. J lost 7 bases, V lost 0 bases, and 5 bases had no gene match. This chain's CDR3 is CASSLAGTGIGELFF. In nucleotides, the CDR3 is TGCGCCAGCAGCTTGGCTGGGACAGGCATCGGGGAGCTGTTTTTT.

A few counts support this clone. The chain carries TRBV9 and TRBJ2-1, with a tentative D call TRBD2 (5 bases). Between the trimmed V and J ends, which lost 6 bases and 8 bases, there was a span of 12 bases. The length of the CDR3 is 12 residues. Germline lookup yields CDR1 SGDLS and CDR2 YYNGEE. For the CDR3, the DNA is TGTGCCAGCACGGGGATGAACGATGAGCAGTTCTTC. Translating gives CASTGMNDEQFF.